One sample yielded the 19 T cell receptor beta chains listed below, sequenced in a study of long-term antiretroviral therapy in people with HIV. Running of the v3.0 immunoSEQ assay took place at survey level. Sequencing used immunoSEQ multiplex PCR; TCRdb keeps in-frame clones, though not all of them. The data hold 17,000 or so clones, with roughly nine tenths observed a single time. This specimen consisted of unsorted PBMCs, obtained 0.3 years after starting antiretroviral therapy. The source is a man between 60 and 75 years old with HIV.

The chain couples TRBV10-3 to TRBJ1-1; 7 nucleotides agree with TRBD1. Per the germline V gene, CDR1 is ENHRY and CDR2 is SYGVKD. The V segment lost 3 bases and the J segment 8 bases; nucleotides outside the gene matches: 6. This CDR3 spans 13 amino acids. Written as DNA, the CDR3 is TGTGCCATCAGTGATCAGGGGGAGAGGGAAGCTTTCTTT. Protein sequence: CAISDQGEREAFF.

The chain couples TRBV27 to TRBJ2-1; possibly TRBD1 for D (6 bases). Germline V lookup: CDR1 MNHEY, CDR2 SMNVEV (reference sequence). CDR3 length: 16 amino acids. Between the trimmed V and J ends, which lost 5 bases and 4 bases, there was a span of 18 bases. The CDR3 DNA sequence: TGTGCCAGCAGTCCCACCACAGGGATTCAGTACAATGAGCAGTTCTTC. Its translation: CASSPTTGIQYNEQFF.

This rearrangement joins TRBV9 to TRBJ2-2; perhaps TRBD2 as D (5 bases). The CDR3 is 16 residues long. CDR1 is SGDLS, CDR2 YYNGEE, per germline. The V end was cut by 5 bases, the J end by 1 base, with 15 bases between. This CDR3 is CASSSSRDLNTGELFF. Here the CDR3 DNA reads TGTGCCAGCAGTTCAAGCCGGGATTTGAACACCGGGGAGCTGTTTTTT.

The chain carries TRBV27 and TRBJ1-1; 7 bases fit TRBD1. V lost 6 bases and J lost 3; bases outside the gene matches: 7. There are 14 residues in the CDR3. CDR1 MNHEY and CDR2 SMNVEV come from the germline V gene (reference sequence). The CDR3 DNA reads as TGTGCCAGCAGAATTAATACAGGGGACACTGAAGCTTTCTTT. Amino acid sequence: CASRINTGDTEAFF.

The V and J genes are TRBV2 and TRBJ2-1; 9 nucleotides line up with TRBD2. CDR3 length equals 18 residues. J lost 0 bases, V lost 4 bases, and 10 bases had no gene match. CDR1 SNHLY and CDR2 FYNNEI come from the germline V gene. The CDR3 reads CASSGWLAGLSSYNEQFF. For the CDR3, the DNA is TGTGCCAGCAGTGGATGGCTAGCGGGGCTGAGCTCCTACAATGAGCAGTTCTTC.

The chain joins TRBV5-1 to TRBJ2-1; D gene ambiguous. Germline V lookup: CDR1 SGHRS, CDR2 YFSETQ. The CDR3 runs 15 residues. Trimming pared 6 bases from V and 3 bases from J, leaving 16 bases between. The DNA for the CDR3 is TGCGCCAGCACCCTAGGCTCAGCCAACTACAATGAGCAGTTCTTC. This encodes CASTLGSANYNEQFF.

This clone was counted between two and nine times. The genes are TRBV30 and TRBJ2-7, with 11 bases matching TRBD1. V shed 7 bases, J shed 5 bases, and the junction held 1 base outside the gene matches. From germline, CDR1 is GTSNPN and CDR2 SVGIG (reference sequence). CDR3 size: 11 residues. CDR3 coding DNA: TGTGCCTCGGGACAGGGGGACGAGCAGTACTTC. Protein product: CASGQGDEQYF.

This chain joins TRBV21-1 and TRBJ2-2. TRBV21-1 is deemed a pseudogene. This CDR3 comprises 14 residues. CDR3 residues: CASSKVGRTGELFF. The CDR3 DNA reads as TGTGCCAGCAGCAAAGTTGGTCGCACCGGGGAGCTGTTTTTT.

This chain joins TRBV4-1 and TRBJ1-4, with TRBD1 identical over 8 bases. Germline V gene sequence: CDR1 MGHRA, CDR2 YSYEKL. V shed 6 bases and J 0 bases; nucleotides not matched to a gene: 18. The CDR3 has 20 amino acids. The CDR3 loop reads CASSPGQGRFSTTTNEKLFF. The CDR3 region has the DNA TGCGCCAGCAGTCCCGGACAGGGCAGATTCTCCACCACAACTAATGAAAAACTGTTTTTT.

This clone was detected a few times. CDR3 sequence: CASSLTGGPAYEQYF. In DNA form, the CDR3 reads TGTGCCAGCAGCTTGACGGGGGGGCCGGCCTACGAGCAGTACTTC. This chain joins TRBV7-2 and TRBJ2-7, with TRBD2 matching 8 bases. CDR3 length: 15 amino acids. Germline V gene data show CDR1 as SGHTA and CDR2 as FQGNSA. J gave up 2 bases and V 3 bases, and 6 bases lay outside the gene matches.

This clone was observed once. V usage is TRBV18 and J usage is TRBJ1-4; D is unclear. The V and J ends lost 4 bases and 2 bases respectively, with 17 bases between them. CDR3 length: 17 residues. Germline CDR1 and CDR2: KGHSH and LQKENI. This CDR3 is CASSQSDGRRTNEKLFF. CDR3 in DNA: TGTGCCAGCTCACAGTCGGACGGGAGAAGGACTAATGAAAAACTGTTTTTT.

This chain uses TRBV14 with TRBJ2-2; possibly TRBD2 for D (6 bases). CDR1 and CDR2 (germline): SGHDN, FVKESK. V lost 4 bases and J lost 1, with 16 bases in between. CDR3 length equals 17 residues. CDR3 DNA sequence: TGTGCCAGCAGCCCCAATGTCGGGGGAGAGAACACCGGGGAGCTGTTTTTT. It is translated as CASSPNVGGENTGELFF.

The genes are TRBV2 and TRBJ2-6; either TRBD1 or TRBD2 may fit D (5 bases each). Germline V gives CDR1 SNHLY, CDR2 FYNNEI. The V end was cut by 4 bases, the J end by 4 bases, with 11 bases between. The CDR3 contains 15 residues. The CDR3, as DNA: TGTGCCAGCAGTGCCGAGGGGACCGGGGCCAACGTCCTGACTTTC. Translating gives CASSAEGTGANVLTF.

The chain employs TRBV19 and TRBJ1-4, with D possibly matching TRBD1 (5 bases). Germline CDR1 and CDR2: LNHDA and SQIVND (reference sequence). The CDR3 sequence is 19 residues long. V shed 5 bases and J shed 0 bases, with 22 bases lying between them. CDR3 in amino acids: CASSLIFGRDGSTNEKLFF. The CDR3 nucleotides are TGTGCCAGTAGTCTTATTTTCGGCAGGGATGGTTCAACTAATGAAAAACTGTTTTTT.

The chain uses TRBV14 and TRBJ2-7; TRBD2 matches 12 bases. The junction had 7 bases not matched to a gene; V was cut back by 4 bases and J by 3 bases. Germline lookup yields CDR1 SGHDN and CDR2 FVKESK. The CDR3 contains 16 residues. The CDR3 DNA is TGTGCCAGCAGCCGTGGACTAGCGGGGCCGTTCTACGAGCAGTACTTC. Translated: CASSRGLAGPFYEQYF.

The V and J genes are TRBV5-1 and TRBJ2-1; D call uncertain. Trimming pared 0 bases from V and 6 bases from J, leaving 13 bases between. This CDR3 has 15 residues. The germline gives CDR1 SGHRS, CDR2 YFSETQ. The CDR3 coding sequence is TGCGCCAGCAGCTTGGAGGGCCAACCGTTCAATGAGCAGTTCTTC. The encoded protein is CASSLEGQPFNEQFF.

V is TRBV6-5 and J is TRBJ1-2; perhaps TRBD1 as D (5 bases). The germline V gene has CDR1 MNHEY and CDR2 SVGAGI. With 4 bases removed from V and 8 bases from J, the gap between germline ends came to 14 bases. The CDR3 has 13 residues. The CDR3 DNA sequence: TGTGCCAGCAGTTCCGGGGCTCTGGAGGGCTACACCTTC. The encoded protein is CASSSGALEGYTF.

This clone was seen a single time. This chain joins TRBV6-5 and TRBJ1-1; 7 bases agree with TRBD1. Per the germline V gene, CDR1 is MNHEY and CDR2 is SVGAGI. The CDR3 covers 15 residues. V trimming: 4 bases; J trimming: 1 base; junction bases outside the gene matches: 6. The CDR3 DNA is TGTGCCAGCAGTTCCGGGACAGACTGGAACACTGAAGCTTTCTTT. The encoded protein is CASSSGTDWNTEAFF.

The chain employs TRBV28 and TRBJ1-6; unclear D gene. V was shortened by 7 bases and J by 6 bases, with 7 bases between the two germline ends. The germline CDR1 and CDR2 sequences are MDHEN and SYDVKM. The CDR3 runs to 12 residues. The CDR3, as DNA: TGTGCCAGCAAAGATGGTAATTCACCCCTCCACTTT. This gives the protein CASKDGNSPLHF. Full variable domain (remainder filled in from reference TRBV28 and TRBJ1-6): DVKVTQSSRYLVKRTGEKVFLECVQDMDHENMFWYRQDPGLGLRLIYFSYDVKMKEKGDIPEGYSVSREKKERFSLILESASTNQTSMYLCASKDGNSPLHFGNGTRLTVT.